The present TCR beta chain was sequenced within a study of T cell clonality in common variable immunodeficiency (dated by TCRdb to about 2015). Beyond this particular receptor, the publication reports: CVID TCRbeta sequences reportedly showed fewer deletions and N-nucleotide insertions and lacked highly modified clones with 13 or more V deletions. TCRbeta clonality was higher in CVID subjects than in healthy controls (t-test p = 0.018), and the increase was most characteristic of about a third of subjects. Differences among patients in the CVID cohort limited the correlations between repertoire features and clinical complications. Fewer TCRbeta clones were shared among CVID subjects than among healthy controls (p < 0.0001). Although equal DNA input was used, an average of about 83,000 unique sequences per sample was obtained for controls, compared with some 30,000 for CVID samples. According to the authors, finding the cause of the higher clonality in CVID would require sequencing the repertoires of T cell subpopulations.

The CDR3, cysteine through phenylalanine, is 15 amino acids long. The DNA shown is the part of the CDR3 that was read: 36 bases, in frame from base 1. The germline V gene (reference sequence) gives CDR1 as DFQATT and CDR2 as SNEGSKA. At the junction V is shortened by 0 bases and J by 6 bases, with 14 bases in between. Most of the CVID patients and most of the healthy controls were of Caucasian heritage. From each donor, roughly 4.5 to 8.5 ml of heparinized peripheral whole blood was collected. TCRbeta CDR3 repertoires were sequenced from genomic DNA of adults with common variable immune deficiency (CVID) and healthy adult controls. A total of some 22 healthy adult volunteers (about twelve female and approximately 10 male; age range roughly 23 to 75 years, mean age approximately 34) were included in the control group. To isolate peripheral blood mononuclear cells, diluted blood was subjected to density centrifugation over Hypaque 1077 or Ficoll-Paque. Genomic DNA was obtained from unsorted mononuclear cells using either Qiagen column purification or a centrifugation-based method.

This clone showed up many times. Its antigen target is currently unknown. The read halts 3 residues ahead of the CDR3 end, with the missing end drawn from the germline J gene. Equivalent amounts of genomic DNA from CVID and control samples were used as sequencing input. For every sample, a 60 bp segment covering the rearranged TCRbeta CDR3 region was amplified and then sequenced. The immunoSEQ assay, a bias-corrected multiplex PCR with high-throughput sequencing, was employed for TCRbeta amplification. For the original study's pipeline: Every unique nucleotide sequence was considered a clone and was annotated with V, D and J genes, copy number and frequency. Sequences were labeled productive if in frame, and non-productive if out of frame or containing stop codons. Clonality was calculated from Shannon's entropy as previously described. The predicted amino acid sequences of productive clones were used to derive the mean CDR3 Kyte-Doolittle hydropathy. Scaled V gene usage was hierarchically clustered using Manhattan distance and complete linkage with the R hclust function. Sharing of clones by CDR3 amino acid sequence was evaluated by resampling 12 repertoires per group over 100 rounds. The repertoires were searched for over 55 published EBV-specific and about 250 published CMV-specific TCRbeta sequences. A couple of CVID samples that yielded fewer than 10,000 sequences were excluded from the analysis, so 35 to 50 CVID repertoires were retained. What TCRdb holds here is the immuneACCESS table cut down to in-frame rearrangements. Part of the clones is not present; checked against another copy, under half of the missing clones reflect an unresolved V gene, and the others are unexplained. Clonal size and the V and J genes are those of that table, whereas D and trimming came from the DNA. The sample features roughly 38,000 clones, and none is a singleton. The ten largest clonotypes hold 2.5% to 3% of the sample.

Sequenced: peripheral blood mononuclear cells. The TCR originated in a person between 18 and 75 years old in good health. The chain is encoded by TRBV20-1 joined to TRBJ2-2; perhaps TRBD2 is the D gene, with 6 bases matching. The part of the CDR3 DNA that was read is TGCAGTGCTAGAGATTGGCAGGGAGGCTCCGGGGAG. Protein translation: CSARDWQGGSGE. The whole CDR3 protein is CSARDWQGGSGELFF.